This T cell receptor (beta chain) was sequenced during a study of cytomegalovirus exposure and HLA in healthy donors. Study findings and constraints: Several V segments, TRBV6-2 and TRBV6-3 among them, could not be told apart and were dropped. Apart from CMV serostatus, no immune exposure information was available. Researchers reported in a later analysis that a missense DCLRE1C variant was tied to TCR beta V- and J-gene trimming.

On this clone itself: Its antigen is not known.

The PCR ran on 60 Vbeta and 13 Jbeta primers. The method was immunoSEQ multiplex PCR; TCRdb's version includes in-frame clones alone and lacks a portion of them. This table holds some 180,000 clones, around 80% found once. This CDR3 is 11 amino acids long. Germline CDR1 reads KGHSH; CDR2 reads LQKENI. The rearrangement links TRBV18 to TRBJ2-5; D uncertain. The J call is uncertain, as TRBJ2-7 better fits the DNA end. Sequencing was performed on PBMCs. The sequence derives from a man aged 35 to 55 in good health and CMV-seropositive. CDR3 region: CASSPTYEQYF. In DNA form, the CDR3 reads TGTGCCAGCTCACCCACCTACGAGCAGTACTTC.